One TCR beta chain is described in this entry. The sample comes from a study of cytomegalovirus exposure and HLA in healthy donors. PCR was performed using 60 Vbeta and 13 Jbeta primers. Method: immunoSEQ multiplex PCR; TCRdb's copy keeps in-frame clones and lacks some. The data hold roughly 100,000 clones, with around four fifths observed a single time. The TCR originated in a woman under 30 in good health and CMV-seropositive. What was sequenced was PBMCs.

The DNA of the CDR3 is TGTGCCAGCAGTGAACAGTCCTACGAGCAGTACTTC. Its protein product is CASSEQSYEQYF. The chain carries TRBV2 and TRBJ2-7; D is ambiguous. This CDR3 is built from 12 residues. Trimming stripped 2 bases from V and 1 base from J, with 3 bases between. Germline V lookup: CDR1 SNHLY, CDR2 FYNNEI.